Presented here are 25 T cell receptor beta chains from one specimen sequenced in a study of cytomegalovirus exposure and HLA in healthy donors (dated by TCRdb to the late 2010s). Library construction relied on the immunoSEQ multiplex PCR assay. For the multiplex PCR, a mixture combining 60 forward primers for TCR Vbeta segments and 13 reverse primers for TCR Jbeta segments was used. TCRdb's version of the immuneACCESS table is confined to in-frame rearrangements and falls short of the full clone set. An unresolved V gene accounts for under half of the shortfall where checked; the remainder is of unknown origin. The sample contains about 96,000 clones, 60% to 85% of them found a single time. Of the sample, around 7.8% is held by the ten largest clones. The sample comprised PBMCs. The receptors were gathered from a man aged 45-65 years in good health and CMV-seropositive.

This clone was counted a single time. This sequence joins TRBV4-3 and TRBJ2-3, with no clear D. Trimming took off 1 base at V and 6 bases at J, with 11 bases between the two ends. The CDR3 covers 14 residues. Germline values: CDR1 LGHNA, CDR2 YSLEER. The CDR3 loop is CASSQALFLDTQYF. CDR3 coding DNA: TGCGCCAGCAGCCAAGCCCTCTTTTTGGATACGCAGTATTTT.

This chain connects TRBV11-2 to TRBJ2-2, with a possible D match to TRBD1 (6 bases). This CDR3 is built from 15 residues. V was trimmed by 3 bases and J by 3 bases, leaving 11 bases between them. CDR1 is SGHAT, CDR2 FQNNGV, per germline. CDR3 nucleotides: TGTGCCAGCAGCTTGGGAACAGGGTACACCGGGGAGCTGTTTTTT. Its protein product is CASSLGTGYTGELFF.

The chain recombines TRBV5-1 with TRBJ2-5; TRBD1 is a possible D gene (5 bases). Germline V gene sequence: CDR1 SGHRS, CDR2 YFSETQ. Trimming shortened V by 5 bases and J by 5 bases, and 13 bases separated the two germline ends. This CDR3 has 13 residues. The CDR3 sequence is CASSGRGWETQYF. DNA of the CDR3: TGCGCCAGCAGTGGAAGGGGTTGGGAGACCCAGTACTTC.

This clone appeared a few times. The rearrangement joins TRBV27 to TRBJ1-6; TRBD1 matches at 11 bases. The V segment lost 8 bases and the J segment 3 bases; nucleotides outside the gene matches: 12. Germline CDR1 MNHEY, CDR2 SMNVEV (reference sequence). The CDR3 is 18 residues long. In DNA form, the CDR3 reads TGTGCCAGCCCGGACAGGGGGCCATATTATTACTATAATTCACCCCTCCACTTT. It specifies CASPDRGPYYYYNSPLHF.

This chain joins TRBV9 and TRBJ1-5; 8 bases are shared with TRBD1. CDR1 and CDR2 from the germline V gene are SGDLS and YYNGEE. The ends lost 4 bases at V and 7 bases at J; junction bases unmatched: 7. The CDR3 totals 14 residues. CDR3 bases: TGTGCCAGCAGCCATGCAGGGGGCGGGCAGCCCCAGCATTTT. Encoded protein: CASSHAGGGQPQHF.

This clone was observed once. This chain joins TRBV6-5 and TRBJ2-7; D is unclear. Germline CDR1 and CDR2: MNHEY and SVGAGI. The CDR3 loop spans 14 amino acids. Trimming cost V 5 bases and J 0 bases, with 11 bases left between them. The CDR3 DNA sequence: TGTGCCAGCAGTAACAAACCGATCTCCTACGAGCAGTACTTC. Translation gives CASSNKPISYEQYF.

As regards this clone: One end of the junction fails to match germline, which may point to a read error. The rearrangement uses TRBV2 and TRBJ1-5; 9 positions agree with TRBD1. Germline assignment: CDR1 SNHLY and CDR2 FYNNEI. This CDR3 region has 16 residues. The CDR3 is CASSVDRGSGNQPQNF. The CDR3 nucleotides read TGTGCCAGCAGTGTAGACAGGGGGTCAGGCAATCAGCCCCAGAATTTT.

The chain employs TRBV25-1 and TRBJ2-2; TRBD1 is a possible D gene (6 bases). Germline CDR1 reads MGHDK; CDR2 reads SYGVNS. The CDR3 spans 16 residues. Trimming took 4 bases from V and 0 from J, leaving 12 bases between them. CDR3 residues: CASSGGPSTNTGELFF. CDR3 nucleotide sequence: TGTGCCAGCAGTGGGGGGCCCAGCACGAACACCGGGGAGCTGTTTTTT.

V is TRBV4-2 and J is TRBJ2-5; tentatively, D is TRBD2 (5 bases). The CDR3 is 14 residues long. CDR1 LGHNA and CDR2 YNFKEQ come from the germline V gene. V lost 1 base, J lost 3 bases, and 9 bases lay in between. Here the CDR3 DNA reads TGTGCCAGCAGCCAAGGGACTGCTGAAGAGACCCAGTACTTC. Translated, it gives CASSQGTAEETQYF.

The chain combines TRBV5-5 with TRBJ2-5; 13 bases fit TRBD2. Per the germline V gene, CDR1 is SGHKS and CDR2 is YYEKEE (reference sequence). Trimming took 4 bases from V and 1 from J; bases not matched to a gene: 4. The CDR3 length is 16 residues. CDR3 coding DNA: TGTGCCAGCAGCGAGGGACTAGCGGGGAGCCAAGAGACCCAGTACTTC. Translating gives CASSEGLAGSQETQYF.

The V and J genes are TRBV30 and TRBJ1-5, with D possibly being TRBD1 (6 bases). Germline CDR1 reads GTSNPN; CDR2 reads SVGIG (reference sequence). The CDR3 is made up of 14 amino acids. Trimming shortened V by 2 bases and J by 4 bases, and 12 bases separated the two germline ends. CDR3 sequence (DNA): TGTGCCTGGAGTCGAGGACAGCTAAATCAGCCCCAGCATTTT. Its translation is CAWSRGQLNQPQHF.

This clone was observed a handful of times. The J gene is TRBJ1-5, the V gene TRBV10-3; D might be TRBD1 (5 bases). Germline CDR1 is ENHRY and CDR2 is SYGVKD. The CDR3 runs 14 residues. Between the trimmed V and J ends, which lost 3 bases and 3 bases, there was a span of 9 bases. CDR3 protein: CAISEGADNQPQHF. In nucleotides, the CDR3 is TGTGCCATCAGTGAAGGGGCGGACAATCAGCCCCAGCATTTT.

The chain has TRBV2 and TRBJ1-3; a weak D match, TRBD1 (6 bases). Deletions cut 5 bases from V and 4 bases from J, with 6 bases between. CDR3 length: 12 amino acids. Germline V lookup: CDR1 SNHLY, CDR2 FYNNEI. The CDR3 sequence is CASSTGGNTIYF. The CDR3 nucleotides are TGTGCCAGCAGTACAGGGGGAAACACCATATATTTT.

The chain is built from TRBV13 and TRBJ1-1; no clear D. The CDR3 runs 15 residues. Per the germline V gene, CDR1 is PRHDT and CDR2 is FYEKMQ (reference sequence). The V end was cut by 4 bases, the J end by 2 bases, with 14 bases between. CDR3: CASSYPSISNTEAFF. The CDR3 region has the DNA TGTGCCAGCAGCTATCCTTCTATAAGTAACACTGAAGCTTTCTTT.

The CDR3 reads CASRNDRGPYNEQFF. In DNA form, the CDR3 reads TGTGCCAGCAGAAATGACAGGGGGCCCTACAATGAGCAGTTCTTC. The V and J genes are TRBV27 and TRBJ2-1; 10 bases map to TRBD1. The CDR3 contains 15 residues. V lost 6 bases and J lost 2; bases outside the gene matches: 4. The germline V gene encodes CDR1 MNHEY and CDR2 SMNVEV (reference sequence).

V is TRBV5-1 and J is TRBJ1-2; tentatively, D is TRBD1 (5 bases). V was cut by 4 bases and J by 7 bases, with 23 bases left in between. The CDR3 runs to 16 residues. The germline V gene has CDR1 SGHRS and CDR2 YFSETQ. The CDR3 nucleotides are TGCGCCAGCAGCAGAGTCGACAGCTTCGAGGGAGGTGGCTACACCTTC. Amino acids: CASSRVDSFEGGGYTF.

The chain links TRBV10-3 to TRBJ2-7; 9 positions agree with TRBD1. CDR3 length equals 15 residues. J gave up 5 bases and V 6 bases, and 11 bases lay outside the gene matches. Germline CDR1 is ENHRY and CDR2 is SYGVKD. CDR3 loop: CAIRQPGQGGNEQYF. For the CDR3, the DNA is TGTGCCATCAGGCAGCCGGGACAGGGTGGGAACGAGCAGTACTTC.

The V gene is TRBV7-2, the J gene TRBJ1-2; no reliable D call. There are 16 residues in the CDR3. Germline V CDR1 and CDR2: SGHTA, FQGNSA. The V end was cut by 5 bases, the J end by 0 bases, with 16 bases between. CDR3 region: CASSTSTGSTNYGYTF. CDR3 DNA: TGTGCCAGCAGCACATCAACGGGGAGCACTAACTATGGCTACACCTTC.

The chain uses TRBV6-1 and TRBJ1-1; possible D gene TRBD1, 6 bases. This CDR3 region has 14 residues. Germline lookup yields CDR1 MNHNS and CDR2 SASEGT. Trimming cost V 0 bases and J 3 bases, with 8 bases left between them. CDR3 in DNA: TGTGCCAGCAGTGAAGCTGCAGGGGACACTGAAGCTTTCTTT. Protein sequence: CASSEAAGDTEAFF.

The chain has TRBV9 and TRBJ2-7, with 12 bases lining up with TRBD1. With 0 bases clipped from V and 5 bases from J, the junction kept 3 bases outside the gene matches. This CDR3 comprises 15 residues. CDR1 is SGDLS and CDR2 is YYNGEE in the germline V gene. Here the CDR3 reads CASSVGGQGANEQYF. DNA of the CDR3: TGTGCCAGCAGCGTAGGGGGACAGGGGGCGAACGAGCAGTACTTC.

The rearrangement joins TRBV4-3 to TRBJ2-3; possibly TRBD2 for D (7 bases). Germline lookup yields CDR1 LGHNA and CDR2 YSLEER. Trimming took 1 base from V and 6 from J, leaving 20 bases between them. This CDR3 is built from 17 residues. The CDR3 sequence: CASSQGSWGGAADTQYF. The DNA for the CDR3 is TGCGCCAGCAGCCAAGGTTCGTGGGGGGGGGCGGCGGATACGCAGTATTTT.

The gene calls are TRBV30 and TRBJ1-5, with a possible D match to TRBD1 (5 bases). CDR3 length equals 13 residues. The germline gives CDR1 GTSNPN, CDR2 SVGIG (reference sequence). V was pared by 1 base and J by 4 bases, with 8 bases between. The CDR3 spells CAWSGRTNQPQHF. In nucleotides, the CDR3 is TGTGCCTGGAGTGGTCGGACAAATCAGCCCCAGCATTTT.

The J gene is TRBJ2-1, the V gene TRBV19; 8 bases match TRBD1. After removal of 6 bases from V and 10 bases from J, the junction contained 8 bases not matched to a gene. Germline V gives CDR1 LNHDA, CDR2 SQIVND (reference sequence). This CDR3 is 13 amino acids long. CDR3 sequence (DNA): TGTGCCAGTAGCCAAACCGGACAGGGCGAGCAGTTCTTC. It yields the protein CASSQTGQGEQFF.

The chain carries TRBV7-2 and TRBJ2-3; TRBD2 agrees at 9 bases. The CDR3 length is 16 residues. The V and J ends lost 3 bases and 2 bases, in that order; junction bases with no gene match: 6. Germline V gene lookup returns CDR1 SGHTA and CDR2 FQGNSA. The CDR3 bases are TGTGCCAGCAGCTTTAGCGGGGGCCCAGTCACAGATACGCAGTATTTT. Its translation: CASSFSGGPVTDTQYF.

The chain is built from TRBV27 and TRBJ1-1; D not resolved. There are 15 residues in the CDR3. In germline, CDR1 is MNHEY, CDR2 SMNVEV (reference sequence). Trimming took off 3 bases at V and 3 bases at J, with 14 bases between the two ends. As DNA, the CDR3 is TGTGCCAGCAGTTTCCGGTTTAGCGGGCACACTGAAGCTTTCTTT. Translated: CASSFRFSGHTEAFF.